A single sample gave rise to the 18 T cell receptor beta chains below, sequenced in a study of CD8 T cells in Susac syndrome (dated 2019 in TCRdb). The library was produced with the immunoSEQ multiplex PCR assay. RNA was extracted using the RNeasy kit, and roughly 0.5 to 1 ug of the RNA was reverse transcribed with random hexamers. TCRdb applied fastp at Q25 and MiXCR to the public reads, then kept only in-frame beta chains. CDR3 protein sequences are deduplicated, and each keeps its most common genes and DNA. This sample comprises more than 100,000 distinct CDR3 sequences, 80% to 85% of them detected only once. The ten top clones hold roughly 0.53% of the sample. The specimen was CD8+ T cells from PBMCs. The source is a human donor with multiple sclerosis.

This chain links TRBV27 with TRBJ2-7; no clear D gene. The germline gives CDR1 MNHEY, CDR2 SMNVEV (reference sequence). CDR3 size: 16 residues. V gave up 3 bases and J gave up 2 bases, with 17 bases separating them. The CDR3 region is CASSFSLGETAYEQYF. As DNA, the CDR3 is TGTGCCAGCAGTTTTAGTCTTGGGGAAACAGCCTACGAGCAGTACTTC.

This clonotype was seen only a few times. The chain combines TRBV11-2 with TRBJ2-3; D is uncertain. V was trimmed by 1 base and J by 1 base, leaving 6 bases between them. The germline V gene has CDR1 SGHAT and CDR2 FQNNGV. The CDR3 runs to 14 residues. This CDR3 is CASSLGARTDTQYF. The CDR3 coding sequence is TGTGCCAGCAGCTTAGGCGCTCGCACAGATACGCAGTATTTT.

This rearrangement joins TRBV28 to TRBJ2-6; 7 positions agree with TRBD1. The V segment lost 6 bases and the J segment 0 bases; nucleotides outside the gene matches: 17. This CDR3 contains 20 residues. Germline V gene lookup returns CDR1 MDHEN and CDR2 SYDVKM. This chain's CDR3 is CASSPPRDRISYSGANVLTF. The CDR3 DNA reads TGTGCCAGCAGCCCGCCCAGGGACAGAATTTCTTACTCTGGGGCCAACGTCCTGACTTTC.

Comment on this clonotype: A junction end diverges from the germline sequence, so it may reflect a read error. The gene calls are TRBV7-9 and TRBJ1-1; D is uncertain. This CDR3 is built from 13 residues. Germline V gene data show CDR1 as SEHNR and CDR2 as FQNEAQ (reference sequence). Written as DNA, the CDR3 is TGTGCCAGCAACTTACGAGGGAACACTGAAGCTTTCTTT. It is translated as CASNLRGNTEAFF.

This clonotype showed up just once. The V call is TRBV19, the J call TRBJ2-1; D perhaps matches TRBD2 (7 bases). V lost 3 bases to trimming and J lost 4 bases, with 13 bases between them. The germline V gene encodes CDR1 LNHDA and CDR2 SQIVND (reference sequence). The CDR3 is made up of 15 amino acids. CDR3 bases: TGTGCCAGTAGTATTTGGGGGGGGCAGTACAATGAGCAGTTCTTC. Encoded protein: CASSIWGGQYNEQFF. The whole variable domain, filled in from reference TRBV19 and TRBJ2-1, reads DGGITQSPKYLFRKEGQNVTLSCEQNLNHDAMYWYRQDPGQGLRLIYYSQIVNDFQKGDIAEGYSVSREKKESFPLTVTSAQKNPTAFYLCASSIWGGQYNEQFFGPGTRLTVL.

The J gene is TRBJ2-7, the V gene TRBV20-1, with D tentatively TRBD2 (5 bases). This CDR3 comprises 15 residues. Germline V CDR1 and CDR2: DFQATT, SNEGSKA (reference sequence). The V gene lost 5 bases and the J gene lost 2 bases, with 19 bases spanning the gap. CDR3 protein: CSADQRAEIPYEQYF. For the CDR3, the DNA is TGCAGTGCTGACCAACGAGCGGAAATCCCCTACGAGCAGTACTTC.

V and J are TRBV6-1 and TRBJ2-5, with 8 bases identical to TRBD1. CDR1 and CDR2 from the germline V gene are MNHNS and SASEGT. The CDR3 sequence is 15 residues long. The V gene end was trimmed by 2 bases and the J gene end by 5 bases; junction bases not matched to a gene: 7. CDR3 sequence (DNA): TGTGCCAGCAGTGAACAGGGGGCTTCGGCGGAGACCCAGTACTTC. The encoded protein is CASSEQGASAETQYF.

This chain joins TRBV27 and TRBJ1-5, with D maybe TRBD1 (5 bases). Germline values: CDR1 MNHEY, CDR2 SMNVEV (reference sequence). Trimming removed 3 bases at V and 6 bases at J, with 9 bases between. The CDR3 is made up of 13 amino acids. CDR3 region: CASSFGGGQPQHF. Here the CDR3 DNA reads TGTGCCAGCAGTTTTGGGGGGGGTCAGCCCCAGCATTTT.

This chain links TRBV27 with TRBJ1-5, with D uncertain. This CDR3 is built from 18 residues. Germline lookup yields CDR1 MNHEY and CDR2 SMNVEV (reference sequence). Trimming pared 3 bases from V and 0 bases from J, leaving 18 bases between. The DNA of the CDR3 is TGTGCCAGCAGTTTTTACTTTCGACCTCACTCTAGCAATCAGCCCCAGCATTTT. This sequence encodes CASSFYFRPHSSNQPQHF.

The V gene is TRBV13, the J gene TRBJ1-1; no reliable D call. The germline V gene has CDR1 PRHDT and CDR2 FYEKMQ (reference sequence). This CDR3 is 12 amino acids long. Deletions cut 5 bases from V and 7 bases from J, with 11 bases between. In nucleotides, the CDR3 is TGTGCCAGCAGCCGGGAGGAGGTTGAAGCTTTCTTT. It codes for CASSREEVEAFF.

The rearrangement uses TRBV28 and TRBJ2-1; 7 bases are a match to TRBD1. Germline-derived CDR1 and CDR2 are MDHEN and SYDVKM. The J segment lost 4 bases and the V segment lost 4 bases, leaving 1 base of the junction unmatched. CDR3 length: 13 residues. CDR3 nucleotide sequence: TGTGCCAGCAGTTGGGACAGATACAATGAGCAGTTCTTC. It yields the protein CASSWDRYNEQFF.

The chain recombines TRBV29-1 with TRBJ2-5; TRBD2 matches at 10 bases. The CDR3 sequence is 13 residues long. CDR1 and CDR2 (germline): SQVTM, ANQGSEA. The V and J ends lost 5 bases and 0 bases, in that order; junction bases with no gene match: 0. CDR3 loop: CSVTSGDQETQYF. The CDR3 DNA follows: TGCAGCGTTACTAGCGGGGACCAAGAGACCCAGTACTTC.

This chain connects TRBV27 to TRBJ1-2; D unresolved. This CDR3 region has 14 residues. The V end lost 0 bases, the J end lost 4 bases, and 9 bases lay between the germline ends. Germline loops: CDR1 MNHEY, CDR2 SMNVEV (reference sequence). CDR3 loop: CASSLSPGVYGYTF. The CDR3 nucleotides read TGTGCCAGCAGTTTATCTCCCGGGGTCTATGGCTACACCTTC.

The CDR3: CASSESYRTDTQYF. The CDR3 DNA sequence: TGTGCCAGCAGCGAAAGCTACCGCACAGATACGCAGTATTTT. The V call is TRBV7-9, the J call TRBJ2-3; D unclear. Trimming removed 5 bases from V and 1 base from J, with 10 bases in between. From germline, CDR1 is SEHNR and CDR2 FQNEAQ (reference sequence). The CDR3 contains 14 residues.

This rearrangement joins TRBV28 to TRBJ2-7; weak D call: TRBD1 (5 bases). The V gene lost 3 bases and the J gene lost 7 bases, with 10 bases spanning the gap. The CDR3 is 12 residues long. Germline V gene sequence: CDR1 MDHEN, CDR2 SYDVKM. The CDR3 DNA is TGTGCCAGCAGTTTTCCCCGACAGGAGCAGTACTTC. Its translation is CASSFPRQEQYF. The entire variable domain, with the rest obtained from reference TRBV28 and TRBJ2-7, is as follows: DVKVTQSSRYLVKRTGEKVFLECVQDMDHENMFWYRQDPGLGLRLIYFSYDVKMKEKGDIPEGYSVSREKKERFSLILESASTNQTSMYLCASSFPRQEQYFGPGTRLTVT.

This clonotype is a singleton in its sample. CDR3 DNA sequence: TGTGCCACCAGCAGAGATCGTTTAGGGGGCGGCTACACCTTC. Residues: CATSRDRLGGGYTF. The chain combines TRBV15 with TRBJ1-2; TRBD1 aligns across 7 bases. V gave up 0 bases and J gave up 8 bases; unmatched junction bases: 6. This CDR3 has 14 residues. The germline V gene has CDR1 LNHNV and CDR2 YYDKDF (reference sequence).

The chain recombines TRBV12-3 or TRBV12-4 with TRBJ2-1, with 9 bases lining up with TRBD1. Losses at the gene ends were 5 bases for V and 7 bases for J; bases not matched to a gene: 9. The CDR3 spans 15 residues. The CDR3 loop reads CASSLSTGGANEQFF. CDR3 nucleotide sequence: TGTGCCAGCAGTCTTTCGACAGGGGGTGCGAATGAGCAGTTCTTC.

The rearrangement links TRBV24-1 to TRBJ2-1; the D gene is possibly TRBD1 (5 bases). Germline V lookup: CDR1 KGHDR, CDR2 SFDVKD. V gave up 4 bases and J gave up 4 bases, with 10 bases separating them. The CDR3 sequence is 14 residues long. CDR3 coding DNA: TGTGCCACCAGTGAGGCAGGGTCTTACAATGAGCAGTTCTTC. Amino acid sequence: CATSEAGSYNEQFF.